The 13 T cell receptor beta chains in this list originate from one sample, sequenced in a study of T cell repertoires in cytomegalovirus infection. No cognate antigen is known for these TCRs. Each CDR3 protein is one row after TCRdb ran MiXCR on the reads. Seen here are tens of thousands of distinct CDR3 sequences, roughly 25% observed once, and the top ten hold 50%. Sequenced material: CD8+ T cells from cultured PBMCs, taken from culture after CMV antigen stimulation. The receptors originated from a human donor in good health (CMV status not recorded). Some clones in this sample may be carry-over from other donors' samples.

V and J are TRBV20-1 and TRBJ2-1, with a weak D call TRBD2 (6 bases). The CDR3 totals 11 residues. The V and J ends lost 1 base and 10 bases respectively, with 8 bases between them. The germline V gene encodes CDR1 DFQATT and CDR2 SNEGSKA (reference sequence). In DNA, the CDR3 is TGCAGTGCTAGAGTAGCGGTAGAGCAGTTCTTC. Its translation: CSARVAVEQFF.

This clonotype has just one count. V usage is TRBV25-1 and J usage is TRBJ1-1; D may be TRBD1 (5 bases). V was cut by 5 bases and J by 4 bases, with 14 bases left in between. Germline V gene data show CDR1 as MGHDK and CDR2 as SYGVNS. This CDR3 is 14 amino acids long. CDR3: CASSQSGGGTEAFF. The CDR3 DNA reads TGTGCCAGCAGTCAATCGGGGGGAGGCACTGAAGCTTTCTTT.

V gene TRBV28 combines with J gene TRBJ1-5, with D possibly matching TRBD1 (5 bases). The ends were cut back, 7 bases at V and 7 bases at J, with 20 bases in the middle. The CDR3 covers 15 residues. CDR1 MDHEN and CDR2 SYDVKM come from the germline V gene. CDR3 in amino acids: CASTPFGRGRQPQHF. The CDR3 coding sequence is TGTGCCAGCACCCCGTTTGGCCGGGGCAGACAGCCCCAGCATTTT.

The genes are TRBV4-3 and TRBJ1-1; D remains ambiguous. CDR3 size: 15 residues. V lost 0 bases and J lost 0, with 8 bases in between. In germline, CDR1 is LGHNA, CDR2 YSLEER. CDR3 residues: CASSQDRSLNTEAFF. DNA of the CDR3: TGCGCCAGCAGCCAAGATAGGTCTCTGAACACTGAAGCTTTCTTT.

The chain employs TRBV7-9 and TRBJ2-3; D is perhaps TRBD1 or TRBD2 (5 bases each). V was pared by 6 bases and J by 6 bases, with 16 bases between. The CDR3 has 14 residues. CDR1 is SEHNR, CDR2 FQNEAQ, per germline (reference sequence). DNA for the CDR3: TGTGCCAGCAGTATAAGTGACGGGGCGGATACGCAGTATTTT. This codes for CASSISDGADTQYF.

At least ten counts were recorded for this clonotype. V gene TRBV4-3 combines with J gene TRBJ1-5, with D uncertain. Germline V gene data show CDR1 as LGHNA and CDR2 as YSLEER. The CDR3 extends over 16 amino acids. Trimming took 0 bases from V and 0 from J, leaving 9 bases between them. The CDR3 nucleotides read TGCGCCAGCAGCCAAGATTCTCGGAATAGCAATCAGCCCCAGCATTTT. Amino acids: CASSQDSRNSNQPQHF.

The chain is built from TRBV12-3 or TRBV12-4 and TRBJ1-5; D is unresolved. V was shortened by 6 bases and J by 0 bases, with 12 bases between the two germline ends. CDR3 length equals 15 residues. The chain's CDR3 is CASSLPGNSNQPQHF. CDR3 coding DNA: TGTGCCAGCAGCTTGCCCGGAAATAGCAATCAGCCCCAGCATTTT.

This clonotype was seen a handful of times. The rearrangement joins TRBV12-3 or TRBV12-4 to TRBJ1-2; D perhaps matches TRBD1 (5 bases). This CDR3 comprises 18 residues. The V and J ends lost 1 base and 4 bases respectively, with 22 bases between them. The CDR3 DNA sequence: TGTGCCAGCAGTTTAGGGCCCGATATGGACACTGTACGCTATGGCTACACCTTC. It specifies CASSLGPDMDTVRYGYTF.

This chain uses TRBV9 with TRBJ1-2, with D maybe TRBD1 (6 bases). CDR3 length: 11 amino acids. V shed 9 bases and J shed 4 bases, with 10 bases lying between them. CDR1 SGDLS and CDR2 YYNGEE come from the germline V gene. The CDR3 loop is CATGGPYGYTF. The CDR3 DNA is TGTGCCACTGGGGGCCCCTATGGCTACACCTTC.

This clonotype was observed at least ten times. This sequence joins TRBV7-9 and TRBJ2-1, with TRBD2 identical over 11 bases. J lost 8 bases, V lost 3 bases, and 6 bases had no gene match. This CDR3 is 15 amino acids long. Germline loops: CDR1 SEHNR, CDR2 FQNEAQ (reference sequence). The CDR3 region has the DNA TGTGCCAGCAGCTTTTTTAGCGGGGGGGCGTATGAGCAGTTCTTC. As protein: CASSFFSGGAYEQFF.

V and J are TRBV4-2 and TRBJ2-3; 8 bases fit TRBD2. Germline-derived CDR1 and CDR2 are LGHNA and YNFKEQ. The J segment lost 8 bases and the V segment lost 2 bases, leaving 18 bases of the junction unmatched. The CDR3 length is 18 residues. CDR3 region: CASSQKAPTGGGTGTQYF. DNA for the CDR3: TGTGCCAGCAGCCAAAAAGCCCCGACCGGGGGGGGAACGGGTACGCAGTATTTT.

CDR3 protein: CVSQGTGLAGEIEQFF. The DNA of the CDR3 is TGTGTCAGTCAGGGTACGGGACTAGCGGGAGAGATTGAGCAGTTCTTC. The chain recombines TRBV6-2 or TRBV6-3 with TRBJ2-1; TRBD2 matches at 14 bases. Germline lookup yields CDR1 MNHEY and CDR2 SVGEGT. This CDR3 is 16 amino acids long.

The CDR3 DNA reads TGTGCCAGCAGCGAAGGAAACTCTGGGGCCAACGTCCTGACTTTC. This translates into CASSEGNSGANVLTF. The V call is TRBV7-2, the J call TRBJ2-6; no clear D gene. CDR1 is SGHTA, CDR2 FQGNSA, per germline. The CDR3 consists of 15 residues. Trimming cost V 5 bases and J 0 bases, with 8 bases left between them.